Below are 2 T cell receptor beta chains sequenced from a single sample in a study of T cells in localized non-small cell lung cancer. Produced via immunoSEQ multiplex PCR; TCRdb's table is partial and in-frame only. Here the sample spans tens of thousands of clones, more than 85% being singletons. The specimen comprised peripheral blood, sampled before any cancer treatment. The receptor source for this set is a woman between 18 and 55 years old with stage III lung adenocarcinoma.

The chain couples TRBV5-6 to TRBJ1-2; D not certain. The CDR3 is made up of 12 amino acids. V was clipped by 0 bases and J by 5 bases, with 5 bases between them. Germline V gene sequence: CDR1 SGHDT, CDR2 YYEEEE. CDR3 protein: CASSLASYGYTF. DNA for the CDR3: TGTGCCAGCAGCTTGGCCTCTTATGGCTACACCTTC.

The table lists this clone with a few counts. The rearrangement links TRBV27 to TRBJ2-1; D is ambiguous. V was cut by 2 bases and J by 8 bases, with 10 bases left in between. The CDR3 totals 13 residues. Germline V gene lookup returns CDR1 MNHEY and CDR2 SMNVEV (reference sequence). CDR3 protein: CASSLALVDEQFF. CDR3 in DNA: TGTGCCAGCAGTTTAGCTCTGGTCGATGAGCAGTTCTTC.